What follows is one T cell receptor beta chain and its context. The data are from a study of blood T cell repertoires in COVID-19. Overall study: The study drew acute and convalescent COVID-19 samples from the United States, Italy and Spain. From T cells, B-cell-depleted T cells, or PBMCs came the material, which was cDNA or gDNA.

As processed by the authors: Reference gene primer amplification in the assay estimated nucleated cell counts. Data came from immunoSEQ multiplex PCR; TCRdb stores just in-frame clones and leaves some out. The V and J calls and clone size are taken from that table; D and trimming were inferred from the DNA. The table records fewer than 250,000 clones, over 90% of them present only once. Recruited during active infection, patients (from Seattle) were subsequently followed longitudinally. V gave up 0 bases and J gave up 0 bases; unmatched junction bases: 8. The CDR3 has 18 residues. Per germline, CDR1 ENHRY and CDR2 SYGVKD.

The rearrangement joins TRBV10-3 to TRBJ2-3, with TRBD1 matching over 8 bases. The sample comprised peripheral blood. The TCR was taken from a man aged 25-45 years with COVID-19, enrolled during active disease. DNA for the CDR3: TGTGCCATCAGTGAGTCGATTGACAGGGGCCCTAGCACAGATACGCAGTATTTT. Its protein is CAISESIDRGPSTDTQYF.